The next 19 T cell receptor beta chains were all read from a single sample in a study of CD8+ T cells in alopecia areata. Treatment of the sample: oral pan-JAK inhibitor, 5-10 mg twice daily. RNA extraction was followed by reverse transcription into cDNA, which acted as the sequencing template. This table comes from immunoSEQ multiplex PCR, and its TCRdb copy is limited to in-frame clones, with some not included. The table shows some 150,000 clones, with around 87% occurring only once. The sample was CD8+ T cells sorted from blood, taken at week 4, from a patient treated with tofacitinib. These receptors came from a human donor with alopecia areata.

The genes are TRBV4-1 and TRBJ1-1; D is ambiguous. CDR1 and CDR2 from the germline V gene are MGHRA and YSYEKL. This CDR3 has 15 residues. The germline V and J ends were trimmed by 0 bases and 0 bases, with 8 bases remaining between them. The CDR3 DNA is TGCGCCAGCAGCCAAGAGAAGTTACTGAACACTGAAGCTTTCTTT. Translating it yields CASSQEKLLNTEAFF.

The chain employs TRBV19 and TRBJ1-1, with D perhaps TRBD1 (5 bases). V was pared by 3 bases and J by 0 bases, with 14 bases between. Per germline, CDR1 LNHDA and CDR2 SQIVND (reference sequence). The CDR3 has 16 residues. CDR3 DNA: TGTGCCAGTAGTATTTTGCCCACAGGAATGAACACTGAAGCTTTCTTT. Protein sequence: CASSILPTGMNTEAFF.

This chain joins TRBV27 and TRBJ2-7; no clear D. CDR1 is MNHEY and CDR2 is SMNVEV in the germline V gene (reference sequence). V was trimmed by 2 bases and J by 3 bases, leaving 11 bases between them. The CDR3 is made up of 14 amino acids. CDR3 in DNA: TGTGCCAGCAGTTTAGCTCCCCGTATCTACGAGCAGTACTTC. This gives the protein CASSLAPRIYEQYF.

V usage is TRBV18 and J usage is TRBJ2-7, with TRBD1 identical over 9 bases. CDR1 KGHSH and CDR2 LQKENI come from the germline V gene. V trimming: 2 bases; J trimming: 1 base; junction bases outside the gene matches: 6. This CDR3 has 16 residues. CDR3 DNA: TGTGCCAGCTCACCAAAAAGGACAGGGGTTTCCTACGAGCAGTACTTC. This codes for CASSPKRTGVSYEQYF.

This clone has more than one count but fewer than ten. The gene calls are TRBV6-5 and TRBJ2-3; D unclear. The germline gives CDR1 MNHEY, CDR2 SVGAGI. Trimming left V 3 bases short and J 1 base short, with 5 bases between. The CDR3 has 13 amino acids. This CDR3 is CASSYFGTDTQYF. CDR3 in DNA: TGTGCCAGCAGTTATTTTGGCACAGATACGCAGTATTTT.

To note about this clone: The same CDR3 also results from other DNA sequences found in this sample. This rearrangement joins TRBV27 to TRBJ2-7; TRBD1 matches 7 bases. Per the germline V gene, CDR1 is MNHEY and CDR2 is SMNVEV (reference sequence). The CDR3 is made up of 15 amino acids. The V and J ends lost 6 bases and 0 bases, in that order; junction bases with no gene match: 8. The CDR3 protein is CASSPDRESSYEQYF. In nucleotides, the CDR3 is TGTGCCAGCAGCCCCGACAGGGAGAGCTCCTACGAGCAGTACTTC.

This clone has only one observation. The V gene is TRBV29-1, the J gene TRBJ2-7, with TRBD1 matching 9 bases. Germline V gene data show CDR1 as SQVTM and CDR2 as ANQGSEA. Trimming at V came to 2 bases and at J to 3 bases, leaving 5 bases not matched to a gene. CDR3 length equals 14 residues. CDR3: CSVESGTGSYEQYF. CDR3 sequence (DNA): TGCAGCGTTGAATCCGGGACAGGGAGCTACGAGCAGTACTTC.

V is TRBV27 and J is TRBJ2-3; D remains unclear. The CDR3 contains 17 residues. The germline CDR1 and CDR2 sequences are MNHEY and SMNVEV (reference sequence). V was cut by 3 bases and J by 4 bases, with 20 bases left in between. The CDR3 nucleotides are TGTGCCAGCAGTTTCGCCTACAGTGATTTAGGTCCAGATACGCAGTATTTT. Amino acids: CASSFAYSDLGPDTQYF.

V and J are TRBV27 and TRBJ2-5; D gene ambiguous. Germline values: CDR1 MNHEY, CDR2 SMNVEV (reference sequence). The CDR3 length is 12 residues. The V gene lost 6 bases and the J gene lost 5 bases, with 10 bases spanning the gap. The CDR3 DNA sequence: TGTGCCAGCAGGGAGAGGTGGGAGACCCAGTACTTC. Amino acid sequence: CASRERWETQYF.

The chain couples TRBV29-1 to TRBJ2-7, with 7 bases lining up with TRBD1. CDR1 and CDR2 from the germline V gene are SQVTM and ANQGSEA. This CDR3 spans 15 amino acids. V was clipped by 0 bases and J by 0 bases; unmatched bases: 5. The CDR3 region has the DNA TGCAGCGTTGAAGATACAGGGGATAGCTCCTACGAGCAGTACTTC. Translation: CSVEDTGDSSYEQYF.

The chain is built from TRBV7-9 and TRBJ1-1; no clear D gene. This CDR3 region has 13 residues. Trimming removed 4 bases from V and 6 bases from J, with 12 bases in between. Germline CDR1 is SEHNR and CDR2 is FQNEAQ (reference sequence). CDR3 sequence (DNA): TGTGCCAGCAGCTCTGGGTTAGTTCCTGAAGCTTTCTTT. This translates into CASSSGLVPEAFF. The whole variable domain, filled in from reference TRBV7-9 and TRBJ1-1, reads DTGVSQNPRHKITKRGQNVTFRCDPISEHNRLYWYRQTLGQGPEFLTYFQNEAQLEKSRLLSDRFSAERPKGSFSTLEIQRTEQGDSAMYLCASSSGLVPEAFFGQGTRLTVV.

This clone was seen just once. Other nucleotide sequences in the sample specify the same CDR3. The chain combines TRBV5-1 with TRBJ1-1; tentative D call: TRBD1 (5 bases). V was clipped by 4 bases and J by 4 bases, with 8 bases between them. Germline values: CDR1 SGHRS, CDR2 YFSETQ. This CDR3 contains 12 residues. The CDR3 reads CASSTGGTEAFF. The CDR3 coding sequence is TGCGCCAGCAGCACTGGGGGCACTGAAGCTTTCTTT.

This clone came up a few times. J is TRBJ2-1 and V is TRBV7-2; D gene ambiguous. V lost 2 bases, J lost 6 bases, and 11 bases lay in between. The CDR3 consists of 14 residues. From germline, CDR1 is SGHTA and CDR2 FQGNSA. The CDR3 DNA reads as TGTGCCAGCAGCTTACCCGTGGGGATCAATGAGCAGTTCTTC. Its translation: CASSLPVGINEQFF.

The chain joins TRBV9 to TRBJ2-7; 10 positions agree with TRBD2. The J segment lost 4 bases and the V segment lost 4 bases, leaving 8 bases of the junction unmatched. CDR3 size: 15 residues. The germline gives CDR1 SGDLS, CDR2 YYNGEE. The CDR3 coding sequence is TGTGCCAGCAGCCCGGCTAGCGGGAGAGGTTACGAGCAGTACTTC. Its protein product is CASSPASGRGYEQYF.

The chain joins TRBV6-5 to TRBJ2-7, with TRBD2 identical over 10 bases. This CDR3 comprises 14 residues. The J segment lost 1 base and the V segment lost 7 bases, leaving 4 bases of the junction unmatched. The V gene's germline CDR1 is MNHEY and CDR2 SVGAGI. The CDR3 here is CASIPGLASYEQYF. CDR3 nucleotide sequence: TGTGCCAGCATACCGGGACTAGCGTCCTACGAGCAGTACTTC.

This chain uses TRBV5-1 with TRBJ2-5; possible D gene TRBD2, 6 bases. This CDR3 region has 15 residues. The germline gives CDR1 SGHRS, CDR2 YFSETQ. Deletions cut 0 bases from V and 2 bases from J, with 11 bases between. CDR3 coding DNA: TGCGCCAGCAGCTTGGCAGGGAGGACACAAGAGACCCAGTACTTC. Its protein is CASSLAGRTQETQYF.

This chain links TRBV29-1 with TRBJ2-2; 11 nucleotides line up with TRBD2. The CDR3 covers 17 residues. V lost 5 bases, J lost 3 bases, and 11 bases stayed unmatched. Germline-derived CDR1 and CDR2 are SQVTM and ANQGSEA. As DNA, the CDR3 is TGCAGCGTTCTAGGTACTCCGACTAGCGGGGACACCGGGGAGCTGTTTTTT. Its protein product is CSVLGTPTSGDTGELFF.

The rearrangement links TRBV29-1 to TRBJ2-7; tentatively, D is TRBD1 (5 bases). Germline V gene lookup returns CDR1 SQVTM and CDR2 ANQGSEA. V was pared by 6 bases and J by 2 bases, with 11 bases between. The CDR3 runs 12 residues. This CDR3 reads CSVGQGTYEQYF. In DNA form, the CDR3 reads TGCAGCGTGGGCCAGGGTACCTACGAGCAGTACTTC.

This sequence joins TRBV10-3 and TRBJ2-1; no clear D. The V gene lost 4 bases and the J gene lost 3 bases, with 10 bases spanning the gap. The CDR3 is made up of 14 amino acids. In germline, CDR1 is ENHRY, CDR2 SYGVKD. The CDR3 sequence is CAISGTTGYNEQFF. The CDR3 DNA follows: TGTGCCATCAGTGGGACGACCGGCTACAATGAGCAGTTCTTC.